This T cell receptor (beta chain) was sequenced in a study of technical replicates of blood from a few donors. The data were produced by immunoSEQ multiplex PCR, yet TCRdb's version contains in-frame clones alone and is incomplete. This sample has over 85,000 clones, with approximately 96% found just once. The TCR originated in a human donor in good health. Sequenced sample: T cells isolated from PBMCs.

The CDR3 protein is CASSLGQGNEQYF. CDR3 bases: TGCGCCAGCAGCCTCGGGCAGGGTAACGAGCAGTACTTC. V usage is TRBV5-1 and J usage is TRBJ2-7, with D possibly TRBD1 on 5 matching bases. Germline V CDR1 and CDR2: SGHRS, YFSETQ. Deletions cut 4 bases from V and 5 bases from J, with 13 bases between. This CDR3 region has 13 residues.